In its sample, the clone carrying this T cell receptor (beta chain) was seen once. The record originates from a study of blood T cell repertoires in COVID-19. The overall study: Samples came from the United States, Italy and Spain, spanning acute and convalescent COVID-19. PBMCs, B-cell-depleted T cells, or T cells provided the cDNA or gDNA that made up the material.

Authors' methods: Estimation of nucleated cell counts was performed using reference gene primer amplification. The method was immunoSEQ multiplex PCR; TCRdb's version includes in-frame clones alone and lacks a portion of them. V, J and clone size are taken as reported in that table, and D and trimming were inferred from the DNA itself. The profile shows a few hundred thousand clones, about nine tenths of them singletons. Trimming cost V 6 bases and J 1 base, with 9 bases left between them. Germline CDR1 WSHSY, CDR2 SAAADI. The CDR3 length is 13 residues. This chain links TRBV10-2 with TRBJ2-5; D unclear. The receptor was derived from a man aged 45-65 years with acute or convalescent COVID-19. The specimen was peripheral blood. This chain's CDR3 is CASRRGFQETQYF. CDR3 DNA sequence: TGCGCCAGCAGGAGAGGTTTCCAAGAGACCCAGTACTTC.